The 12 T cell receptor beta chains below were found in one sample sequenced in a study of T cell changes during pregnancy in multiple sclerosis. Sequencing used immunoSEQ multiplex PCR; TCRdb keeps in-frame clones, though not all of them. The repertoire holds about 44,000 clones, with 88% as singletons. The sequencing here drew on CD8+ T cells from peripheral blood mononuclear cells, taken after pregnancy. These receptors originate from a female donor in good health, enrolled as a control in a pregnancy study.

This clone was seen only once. CDR3 residues: CASSLVGQPISGNTIYF. The CDR3 coding sequence is TGTGCCAGCAGCTTAGTGGGGCAGCCTATCTCTGGAAACACCATATATTTT. The chain employs TRBV7-9 and TRBJ1-3; D is possibly TRBD1 (5 bases). V dropped 1 base and J dropped 0 bases, with 13 bases sitting between them. This CDR3 is 17 amino acids long. CDR1 is SEHNR, CDR2 FQNEAQ, per germline (reference sequence).

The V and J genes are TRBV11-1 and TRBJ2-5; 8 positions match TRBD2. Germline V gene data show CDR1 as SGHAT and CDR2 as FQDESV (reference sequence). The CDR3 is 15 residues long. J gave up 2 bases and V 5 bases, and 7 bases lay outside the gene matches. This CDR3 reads CASSPSGGGQETQYF. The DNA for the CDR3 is TGTGCCAGCAGCCCCTCGGGCGGGGGGCAAGAGACCCAGTACTTC.

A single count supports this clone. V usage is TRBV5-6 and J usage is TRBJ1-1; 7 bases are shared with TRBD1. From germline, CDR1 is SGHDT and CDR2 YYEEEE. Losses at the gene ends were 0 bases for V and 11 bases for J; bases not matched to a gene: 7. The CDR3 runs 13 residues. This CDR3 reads CASSLEATGNAFF. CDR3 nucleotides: TGTGCCAGCAGCTTGGAGGCGACAGGGAATGCTTTCTTT.

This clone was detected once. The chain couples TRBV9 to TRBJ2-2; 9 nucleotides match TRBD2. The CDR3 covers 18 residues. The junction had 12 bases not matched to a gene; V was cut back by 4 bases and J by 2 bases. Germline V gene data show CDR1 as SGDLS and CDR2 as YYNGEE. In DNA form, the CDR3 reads TGTGCCAGCAGCCCGAATCTTCGACTAGCGGTCAACACCGGGGAGCTGTTTTTT. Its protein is CASSPNLRLAVNTGELFF. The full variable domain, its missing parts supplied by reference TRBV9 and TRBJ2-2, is DSGVTQTPKHLITATGQRVTLRCSPRSGDLSVYWYQQSLDQGLQFLIQYYNGEERAKGNILERFSAQQFPDLHSELNLSSLELGDSALYFCASSPNLRLAVNTGELFFGEGSRLTVL.

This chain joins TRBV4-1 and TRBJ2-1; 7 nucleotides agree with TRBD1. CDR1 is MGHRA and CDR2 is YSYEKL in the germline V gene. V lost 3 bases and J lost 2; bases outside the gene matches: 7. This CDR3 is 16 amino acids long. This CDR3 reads CASSQRTGTAYNEQFF. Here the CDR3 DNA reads TGCGCCAGCAGCCAGAGAACCGGGACAGCCTACAATGAGCAGTTCTTC.

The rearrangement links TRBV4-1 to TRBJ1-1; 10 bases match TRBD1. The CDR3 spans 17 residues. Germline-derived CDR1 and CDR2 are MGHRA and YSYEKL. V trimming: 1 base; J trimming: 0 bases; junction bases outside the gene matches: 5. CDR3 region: CASSQVRGQGMNTEAFF. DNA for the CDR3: TGCGCCAGCAGCCAAGTACGGGGACAGGGGATGAACACTGAAGCTTTCTTT.

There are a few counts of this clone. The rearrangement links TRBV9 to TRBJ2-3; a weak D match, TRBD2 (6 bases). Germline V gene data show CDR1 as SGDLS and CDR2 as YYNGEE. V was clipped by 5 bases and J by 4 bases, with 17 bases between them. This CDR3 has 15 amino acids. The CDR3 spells CASRARDSNSDTQYF. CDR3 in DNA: TGTGCCAGCAGAGCCCGGGACTCTAACTCAGATACGCAGTATTTT.

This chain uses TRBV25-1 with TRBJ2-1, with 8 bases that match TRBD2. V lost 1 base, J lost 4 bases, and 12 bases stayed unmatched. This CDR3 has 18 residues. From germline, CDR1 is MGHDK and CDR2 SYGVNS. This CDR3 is CASSELAKRGSKYNEQFF. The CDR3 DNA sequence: TGTGCCAGCAGTGAATTGGCCAAGCGGGGGTCGAAGTACAATGAGCAGTTCTTC. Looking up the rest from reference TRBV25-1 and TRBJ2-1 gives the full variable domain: EADIYQTPRYLVIGTGKKITLECSQTMGHDKMYWYQQDPGMELHLIHYSYGVNSTEKGDLSSESTVSRIRTEHFPLTLESARPSHTSQYLCASSELAKRGSKYNEQFFGPGTRLTVL.

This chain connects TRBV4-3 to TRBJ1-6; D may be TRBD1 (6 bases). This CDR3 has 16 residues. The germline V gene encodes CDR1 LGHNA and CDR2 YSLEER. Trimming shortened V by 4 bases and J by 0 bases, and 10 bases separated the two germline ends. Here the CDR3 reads CASSPQGSSYNSPLHF. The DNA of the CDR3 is TGCGCCAGCAGCCCCCAGGGGAGCTCCTATAATTCACCCCTCCACTTT.

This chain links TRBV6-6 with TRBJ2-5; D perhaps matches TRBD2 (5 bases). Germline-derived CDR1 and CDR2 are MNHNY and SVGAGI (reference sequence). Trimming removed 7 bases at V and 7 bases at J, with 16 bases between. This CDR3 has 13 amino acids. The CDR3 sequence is CASIGRTSGTQYF. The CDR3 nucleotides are TGTGCCAGCATAGGCAGGACGAGCGGGACCCAGTACTTC.

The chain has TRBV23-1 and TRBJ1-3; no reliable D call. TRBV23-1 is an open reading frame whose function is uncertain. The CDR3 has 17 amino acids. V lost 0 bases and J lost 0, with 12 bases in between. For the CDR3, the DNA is TGCGCCAGCAGTCAATCCCGGACTTCCAGCTCTGGAAACACCATATATTTT. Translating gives CASSQSRTSSSGNTIYF.

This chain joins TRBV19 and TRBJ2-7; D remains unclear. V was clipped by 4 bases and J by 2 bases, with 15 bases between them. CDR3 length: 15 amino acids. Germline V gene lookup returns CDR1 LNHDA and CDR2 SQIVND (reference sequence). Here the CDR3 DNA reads TGTGCCAGTAGTACTAGACCATATCGCGCCTACGAGCAGTACTTC. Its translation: CASSTRPYRAYEQYF. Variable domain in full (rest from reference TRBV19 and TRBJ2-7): DGGITQSPKYLFRKEGQNVTLSCEQNLNHDAMYWYRQDPGQGLRLIYYSQIVNDFQKGDIAEGYSVSREKKESFPLTVTSAQKNPTAFYLCASSTRPYRAYEQYFGPGTRLTVT.